Reported below is one T cell receptor (beta chain). These data are taken from a study of cytomegalovirus exposure and HLA in healthy donors. Measured with immunoSEQ multiplex PCR; TCRdb has only the in-frame clones, and not every one. The table has 150,000 or so clones, more than 75% seen once; the top ten hold approximately 1.4%. This receptor was taken from a woman aged 30 to 39 in good health and CMV-seronegative. The sequenced material came from PBMCs.

The CDR3 bases are TGTGCCAGCAGCCAAGGGTACCCTGGACTAGTAAGCCCCGGGGAGCTGTTTTTT. This codes for CASSQGYPGLVSPGELFF. This chain connects TRBV4-2 to TRBJ2-2; TRBD2 agrees at 7 bases. Looked up from germline, CDR1 is LGHNA and CDR2 is YNFKEQ. CDR3 length: 18 amino acids. The junction had 14 bases not matched to a gene; V was cut back by 1 base and J by 6 bases.